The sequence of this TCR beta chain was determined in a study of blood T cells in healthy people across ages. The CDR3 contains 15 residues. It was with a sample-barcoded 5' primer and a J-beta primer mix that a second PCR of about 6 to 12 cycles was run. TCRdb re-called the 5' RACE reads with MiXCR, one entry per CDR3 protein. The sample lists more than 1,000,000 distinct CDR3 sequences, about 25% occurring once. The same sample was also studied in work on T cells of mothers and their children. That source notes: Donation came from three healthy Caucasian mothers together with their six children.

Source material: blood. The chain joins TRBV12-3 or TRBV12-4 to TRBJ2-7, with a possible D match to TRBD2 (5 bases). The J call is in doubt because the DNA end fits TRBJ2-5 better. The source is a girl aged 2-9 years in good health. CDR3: CASSFEGILQETQYF. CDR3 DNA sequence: TGTGCCAGCAGTTTTGAGGGCATCCTCCAAGAGACCCAGTACTTC.